The 32 T cell receptor beta chains below were found in one sample sequenced in a study of cytomegalovirus exposure and HLA in healthy donors. Primers: 60 Vbeta forward and 13 Jbeta reverse. Data came from immunoSEQ multiplex PCR; TCRdb stores just in-frame clones and leaves some out. The table has over 120,000 clones, around 75% seen once; the top ten hold roughly 2.9%. The sample was PBMCs. These receptors all come from a woman aged 25 to 45 in good health and CMV-seronegative.

This chain joins TRBV6-4 and TRBJ2-2; D uncertain. The V and J ends lost 0 bases and 0 bases respectively, with 2 bases between them. Germline assignment: CDR1 MRHNA and CDR2 SNTAGT. This CDR3 comprises 14 residues. The CDR3 sequence is CASSDSSNTGELFF. In nucleotides, the CDR3 is TGTGCCAGCAGTGACTCCTCGAACACCGGGGAGCTGTTTTTT.

This clone has more than one count but fewer than ten. The chain combines TRBV19 with TRBJ1-1; perhaps TRBD1 as D (6 bases). This CDR3 has 13 residues. Germline-derived CDR1 and CDR2 are LNHDA and SQIVND (reference sequence). Deletions cut 4 bases from V and 4 bases from J, with 10 bases between. CDR3 sequence: CASSRTVRTEAFF. The DNA for the CDR3 is TGTGCCAGTAGTAGGACAGTCCGCACTGAAGCTTTCTTT.

The J gene is TRBJ2-7, the V gene TRBV5-1; weak D call: TRBD2 (6 bases). The V gene lost 0 bases and the J gene lost 3 bases, with 13 bases spanning the gap. The CDR3 has 15 residues. The V gene's germline CDR1 is SGHRS and CDR2 YFSETQ. This CDR3 is CASSLEAGTNYEQYF. CDR3 in DNA: TGCGCCAGCAGCTTGGAGGCGGGGACGAACTACGAGCAGTACTTC. The full variable domain, its missing parts supplied by reference TRBV5-1 and TRBJ2-7, is KAGVTQTPRYLIKTRGQQVTLSCSPISGHRSVSWYQQTPGQGLQFLFEYFSETQRNKGNFPGRFSGRQFSNSRSEMNVSTLELGDSALYLCASSLEAGTNYEQYFGPGTRLTVT.

J is TRBJ2-2 and V is TRBV6-6, with TRBD2 identical over 8 bases. Germline V gives CDR1 MNHNY, CDR2 SVGAGI (reference sequence). The CDR3 spans 14 residues. With V trimmed by 5 bases and J by 7 bases, 6 bases remained unmatched. CDR3 region: CASSTGGAGGELFF. CDR3 bases: TGTGCCAGCAGTACCGGGGGGGCCGGCGGGGAGCTGTTTTTT.

The chain joins TRBV28 to TRBJ2-3, with D unresolved. Germline-derived CDR1 and CDR2 are MDHEN and SYDVKM. V was pared by 2 bases and J by 4 bases, with 4 bases between. The CDR3 length is 12 residues. The CDR3 spells CASSLRADTQYF. The DNA of the CDR3 is TGTGCCAGCAGTTTACGGGCAGATACGCAGTATTTT. The full variable domain, rest sourced from reference TRBV28 and TRBJ2-3, is DVKVTQSSRYLVKRTGEKVFLECVQDMDHENMFWYRQDPGLGLRLIYFSYDVKMKEKGDIPEGYSVSREKKERFSLILESASTNQTSMYLCASSLRADTQYFGPGTRLTVL.

The rearrangement joins TRBV10-3 to TRBJ1-1; D possibly corresponds to TRBD1 (5 bases). The CDR3 contains 16 residues. Germline CDR1 is ENHRY and CDR2 is SYGVKD. V was cut by 0 bases and J by 1 base, with 12 bases left in between. The CDR3 coding sequence is TGTGCCATCAGTGAGTCTGTAGGGCAGGGGAACACTGAAGCTTTCTTT. It is translated as CAISESVGQGNTEAFF.

The chain links TRBV5-1 to TRBJ2-7; D is ambiguous. CDR1 is SGHRS and CDR2 is YFSETQ in the germline V gene. V was pared by 3 bases and J by 4 bases, with 14 bases between. CDR3 length: 14 residues. The CDR3: CASSSYTNTYEQYF. CDR3 coding DNA: TGCGCCAGCAGCTCTTATACAAACACGTACGAGCAGTACTTC.

The chain has TRBV27 and TRBJ2-7; 9 bases are shared with TRBD1. Germline CDR1 reads MNHEY; CDR2 reads SMNVEV (reference sequence). The CDR3 is 14 residues long. J was trimmed by 5 bases and V by 6 bases; bases with no gene match: 8. CDR3 loop: CASRSQGASDEQYF. CDR3 bases: TGTGCCAGCAGATCACAGGGGGCTAGCGACGAGCAGTACTTC.

The chain uses TRBV27 and TRBJ2-1, with 9 bases that match TRBD1. V trimming: 4 bases; J trimming: 7 bases; junction bases outside the gene matches: 2. This CDR3 spans 13 amino acids. CDR1 and CDR2 from the germline V gene are MNHEY and SMNVEV (reference sequence). CDR3 sequence reads: CASSYRGRNEQFF. In DNA form, the CDR3 reads TGTGCCAGCAGTTACAGGGGGCGGAATGAGCAGTTCTTC.

The V and J genes are TRBV5-4 and TRBJ1-3; TRBD1 agrees at 7 bases. With 4 bases clipped from V and 4 bases from J, the junction kept 5 bases outside the gene matches. In germline, CDR1 is SGHNT, CDR2 YYREEE (reference sequence). The CDR3 spans 14 residues. DNA for the CDR3: TGTGCCAGCAGCCTTGACAGGGCCGGAAACACCATATATTTT. This translates into CASSLDRAGNTIYF.

The V call is TRBV7-2, the J call TRBJ1-2; the match to TRBD1 covers 7 bases. Trimming took 5 bases from V and 7 from J; bases not matched to a gene: 13. Germline V gives CDR1 SGHTA, CDR2 FQGNSA. The length of the CDR3 is 15 residues. For the CDR3, the DNA is TGTGCCAGCAGCAAAAGACCCGACAGGGCGAGTGGCTACACCTTC. The encoded protein is CASSKRPDRASGYTF.

This rearrangement joins TRBV7-2 to TRBJ2-2, with 7 bases aligning to TRBD1. The CDR3 sequence is 17 residues long. V trimming: 5 bases; J trimming: 1 base; junction bases outside the gene matches: 10. The germline gives CDR1 SGHTA, CDR2 FQGNSA. CDR3 in amino acids: CASSPDRVALNTGELFF. The CDR3 nucleotides read TGTGCCAGCAGCCCCGACAGGGTGGCTTTGAACACCGGGGAGCTGTTTTTT.

This clone showed up just a few times. This chain joins TRBV7-2 and TRBJ1-4; TRBD1 aligns across 12 bases. This CDR3 has 14 amino acids. Losses at the gene ends were 8 bases for V and 8 bases for J; bases not matched to a gene: 6. Germline CDR1 and CDR2: SGHTA and FQGNSA. CDR3 DNA: TGTGCCAGCGGGACCGGGACAGGGGGCGAAAAACTGTTTTTT. Residues: CASGTGTGGEKLFF.

V usage is TRBV5-5 and J usage is TRBJ2-1; 11 nucleotides line up with TRBD2. The CDR3 totals 15 residues. The germline gives CDR1 SGHKS, CDR2 YYEKEE (reference sequence). The V and J ends lost 2 bases and 4 bases, in that order; junction bases with no gene match: 2. The CDR3 bases are TGTGCCAGCAGCTTACGACTAGCGGGATACAATGAGCAGTTCTTC. Translating gives CASSLRLAGYNEQFF.

The rearrangement uses TRBV29-1 and TRBJ2-5; maybe TRBD2 (5 bases). CDR1 and CDR2 (germline): SQVTM, ANQGSEA. There are 13 residues in the CDR3. Deletions cut 1 base from V and 11 bases from J, with 17 bases between. The CDR3 DNA reads as TGCAGCGTTGAAGGCAGGCGACTCGGGGAGCAGTACTTC. Its protein is CSVEGRRLGEQYF.

Concerning this clone: A junction boundary mismatches the germline segment, possibly from a read error. The V and J genes are TRBV2 and TRBJ2-1; 9 bases are a match to TRBD2. The CDR3 sequence is 14 residues long. Germline values: CDR1 SNHLY, CDR2 FYNNEI. The CDR3 sequence: CASRGLASVNEQLF. For the CDR3, the DNA is TGTGCCAGCAGGGGACTAGCAAGTGTCAATGAGCAGCTCTTC. Full variable domain (outside the CDR3, taken from reference TRBV2 and TRBJ2-1): EPEVTQTPSHQVTQMGQEVILRCVPISNHLYFYWYRQILGQKVEFLVSFYNNEISEKSEIFDDQFSVERPDGSNFTLKIRSTKLEDSAMYFCASRGLASVNEQLFGPGTRLTVL.

The V and J genes are TRBV13 and TRBJ2-7, with D perhaps TRBD2 (5 bases). From germline, CDR1 is PRHDT and CDR2 FYEKMQ (reference sequence). CDR3 size: 15 residues. Trimming pared 5 bases from V and 3 bases from J, leaving 17 bases between. For the CDR3, the DNA is TGTGCCAGCAGCGCATTTTCCGGGATAAACTACGAGCAGTACTTC. This encodes CASSAFSGINYEQYF.

The V call is TRBV2, the J call TRBJ2-2, with D perhaps TRBD1 (6 bases). The V gene lost 6 bases and the J gene lost 0 bases, with 8 bases spanning the gap. Germline V gene sequence: CDR1 SNHLY, CDR2 FYNNEI. The CDR3 has 14 residues. The CDR3 loop is CASRGHANTGELFF. In nucleotides, the CDR3 is TGTGCCAGCAGGGGACACGCGAACACCGGGGAGCTGTTTTTT.

The rearrangement joins TRBV5-1 to TRBJ1-2; TRBD1 might be the D (5 bases). Germline V lookup: CDR1 SGHRS, CDR2 YFSETQ. The CDR3 runs to 12 residues. V dropped 4 bases and J dropped 8 bases, with 12 bases sitting between them. As DNA, the CDR3 is TGCGCCAGCAGCCAGGGTTCCTCCGGCTACACCTTC. Amino acid sequence: CASSQGSSGYTF.

The V call is TRBV5-6, the J call TRBJ1-2, with 11 bases identical to TRBD1. Losses at the gene ends were 4 bases for V and 7 bases for J; bases not matched to a gene: 12. The CDR3 contains 16 residues. Germline CDR1 reads SGHDT; CDR2 reads YYEEEE. The DNA for the CDR3 is TGTGCCAGCAGCCCCGGTGTGGGACAGGGGGTGTCTGGCTACACCTTC. Amino acids: CASSPGVGQGVSGYTF.

J is TRBJ2-4 and V is TRBV29-1; D possibly corresponds to TRBD2 (6 bases). This CDR3 has 12 residues. Germline V gene sequence: CDR1 SQVTM, CDR2 ANQGSEA. V lost 4 bases and J 8 bases, leaving 12 bases between the germline ends. This CDR3 is CSVVESGDIQYF. The CDR3 nucleotides are TGCAGCGTTGTCGAGTCGGGAGACATTCAGTACTTC.

The chain employs TRBV4-2 and TRBJ2-2; 7 nucleotides align to TRBD1. CDR1 LGHNA and CDR2 YNFKEQ come from the germline V gene. The CDR3 runs 16 residues. V dropped 0 bases and J dropped 2; count of bases not matched to a gene: 3. For the CDR3, the DNA is TGTGCCAGCAGCCAAGAAGGGACAGCTAACACCGGGGAGCTGTTTTTT. Translating gives CASSQEGTANTGELFF.

This clone occurred a few times. This chain uses TRBV6-1 with TRBJ2-1; 8 positions agree with TRBD2. With V trimmed by 1 base and J by 6 bases, 14 bases remained unmatched. CDR1 MNHNS and CDR2 SASEGT come from the germline V gene. The length of the CDR3 is 18 residues. The DNA of the CDR3 is TGTGCCAGCAGTGAAGGTACCCCTAGGGCGGGAGGCGCCAATGAGCAGTTCTTC. It specifies CASSEGTPRAGGANEQFF.

The J gene is TRBJ1-5, the V gene TRBV30; D may be TRBD1 (6 bases). Germline-derived CDR1 and CDR2 are GTSNPN and SVGIG (reference sequence). The CDR3 totals 14 residues. V was pared by 1 base and J by 7 bases, with 14 bases between. The CDR3 reads CAWSATGMEQPQHF. The CDR3 nucleotides are TGTGCCTGGAGTGCAACAGGGATGGAGCAGCCCCAGCATTTT.

This clone was observed once. V gene TRBV2 combines with J gene TRBJ2-7; maybe TRBD2 (6 bases). Trimming pared 6 bases from V and 4 bases from J, leaving 13 bases between. The CDR3 runs 13 residues. Germline CDR1 reads SNHLY; CDR2 reads FYNNEI. CDR3 amino acids: CASSGDWSYEQYF. The CDR3, as DNA: TGTGCCAGCAGCGGGGACTGGAGTTACGAGCAGTACTTC.

The V and J genes are TRBV9 and TRBJ2-2, with unresolved D. V was cut by 0 bases and J by 7 bases, with 4 bases left in between. The CDR3 has 12 amino acids. Germline lookup yields CDR1 SGDLS and CDR2 YYNGEE. The CDR3 DNA sequence: TGTGCCAGCAGCGTAGGCAGCGGGGAGCTGTTTTTT. It specifies CASSVGSGELFF. The full variable domain, in which reference TRBV9 and TRBJ2-2 provide the parts outside the CDR3, is DSGVTQTPKHLITATGQRVTLRCSPRSGDLSVYWYQQSLDQGLQFLIQYYNGEERAKGNILERFSAQQFPDLHSELNLSSLELGDSALYFCASSVGSGELFFGEGSRLTVL.

CDR3 bases: TGCGCCAGCAGCCCGGGGAGCGAGACGGCCACAGATACGCAGTATTTT. Its protein product is CASSPGSETATDTQYF. The chain combines TRBV5-1 with TRBJ2-3, with D perhaps matching TRBD2 (5 bases). V was shortened by 4 bases and J by 2 bases, with 17 bases between the two germline ends. The CDR3 contains 16 residues. The germline V gene has CDR1 SGHRS and CDR2 YFSETQ.

In its sample, this clone was seen a few times. This chain links TRBV2 with TRBJ2-7; the match to TRBD1 covers 8 bases. This CDR3 is built from 13 residues. The J segment lost 12 bases and the V segment lost 3 bases, leaving 10 bases of the junction unmatched. CDR1 is SNHLY and CDR2 is FYNNEI in the germline V gene. CDR3: CASSDRTGWGWYF. Written as DNA, the CDR3 is TGTGCCAGCAGTGACCGGACAGGGTGGGGGTGGTACTTC.

The CDR3 DNA follows: TGTGCCAGCAGCTTGGGTATGGGAGCGGGGAGTCAGTACTTC. Its protein is CASSLGMGAGSQYF. The chain links TRBV5-4 to TRBJ2-4, with 7 bases aligning to TRBD2. J gave up 12 bases and V 0 bases, and 9 bases lay outside the gene matches. From germline, CDR1 is SGHNT and CDR2 YYREEE (reference sequence). This CDR3 contains 14 residues.

This clone came up once. V and J are TRBV10-3 and TRBJ2-1, with 12 bases fitting TRBD2. Trimming cost V 6 bases and J 5 bases; bases outside gene matches: 11. Germline lookup yields CDR1 ENHRY and CDR2 SYGVKD. The CDR3 length is 17 residues. Written as DNA, the CDR3 is TGTGCCATCAGCCAGCTAGCGGGAGGGCGGGTCGACAATGAGCAGTTCTTC. Translated: CAISQLAGGRVDNEQFF.

The chain employs TRBV22-1 and TRBJ1-5; the D call TRBD1 from the table was never checked on the DNA. TRBV22-1 is recorded as a pseudogene. This CDR3 region has 16 residues. CDR3 DNA: TGTCCTGGGAGCAACCTGACAGAGAGAAACAATCAGCCCCAGCATTTT. Translated: CPGSNLTERNNQPQHF.

The chain is built from TRBV7-3 and TRBJ2-3; 9 bases are shared with TRBD1. The CDR3 is 16 residues long. CDR1 and CDR2 (germline): SGHTA, FQGTGA. Trimming removed 5 bases from V and 0 bases from J; junction bases left unmatched: 6. The CDR3 spells CASSGRDRASTDTQYF. In DNA form, the CDR3 reads TGTGCCAGCAGCGGAAGGGACAGGGCAAGCACAGATACGCAGTATTTT.